The next 6 T cell receptor beta chains were all read from a single sample in a study of T cell changes during pregnancy in multiple sclerosis. The table came from immunoSEQ multiplex PCR; TCRdb's copy has only in-frame clones and leaves some out. The repertoire consists of some 80,000 clones, with 85% to 95% occurring once and the leading ten covering over 0.12%. The sequencing here drew on CD4+ T cells from peripheral blood mononuclear cells, taken after pregnancy. The receptors originated from a female donor with multiple sclerosis, enrolled in a pregnancy study.

This chain uses TRBV19 with TRBJ2-5, with 7 bases that match TRBD2. V trimming: 1 base; J trimming: 5 bases; junction bases outside the gene matches: 10. Germline CDR1 reads LNHDA; CDR2 reads SQIVND (reference sequence). This CDR3 region has 16 residues. CDR3 coding DNA: TGTGCCAGTAGTATAGTCCTAGCGGCCGTCGGGGAGACCCAGTACTTC. This encodes CASSIVLAAVGETQYF.

The chain links TRBV4-1 to TRBJ2-7; TRBD1 is a possible D gene (6 bases). V lost 2 bases and J lost 2, with 16 bases in between. The CDR3 length is 16 residues. Germline V gives CDR1 MGHRA, CDR2 YSYEKL. CDR3 nucleotides: TGCGCCAGCAGCCAACAACGGGACATCACAACCTACGAGCAGTACTTC. Translation: CASSQQRDITTYEQYF.

The chain joins TRBV30 to TRBJ2-5, with D possibly being TRBD2 (6 bases). CDR3 size: 15 residues. V shed 0 bases and J shed 4 bases, with 15 bases lying between them. CDR1 GTSNPN and CDR2 SVGIG come from the germline V gene (reference sequence). The CDR3 sequence: CAWSVFGGVAETQYF. For the CDR3, the DNA is TGTGCCTGGAGTGTATTCGGGGGAGTAGCAGAGACCCAGTACTTC.

CDR3 sequence reads: CASSPGPADTQYF. CDR3 bases: TGTGCCAGCTCACCAGGTCCAGCAGATACGCAGTATTTT. The chain has TRBV18 and TRBJ2-3; D not resolved. The CDR3 totals 13 residues. Trimming pared 2 bases from V and 4 bases from J, leaving 7 bases between. CDR1 is KGHSH, CDR2 LQKENI, per germline.

This clone was recorded once. The chain links TRBV11-3 to TRBJ2-1, with D tentatively TRBD2 (5 bases). The length of the CDR3 is 14 residues. V shed 0 bases and J shed 8 bases, with 11 bases lying between them. Germline CDR1 reads SGHNT; CDR2 reads YENEEA. Here the CDR3 DNA reads TGTGCCAGCAGCTTAGAGGGCGGGTCTCATGAGCAGTTCTTC. Translation: CASSLEGGSHEQFF.

The chain joins TRBV6-4 to TRBJ2-7; 12 bases are a match to TRBD2. The CDR3 consists of 17 residues. V lost 7 bases and J lost 4; bases outside the gene matches: 14. Germline V gene lookup returns CDR1 MRHNA and CDR2 SNTAGT. The CDR3 is CASTAGPGLAGSYEQYF. The DNA for the CDR3 is TGTGCCAGCACCGCTGGGCCCGGACTAGCGGGATCTTACGAGCAGTACTTC.